This T cell receptor (beta chain) was found in a study of T cell responses to AZD1222 COVID-19 vaccine. The repertoire was sequenced with immunoSEQ multiplex PCR; TCRdb's copy has only in-frame clones and lacks some. Of 85,000 to 130,000 clones in the sample, around 91% were seen once. Trimming stripped 0 bases from V and 9 bases from J, with 15 bases between. This CDR3 is 15 amino acids long. The germline V gene has CDR1 KGHSY and CDR2 FQNENV. Sequenced here: peripheral blood, sampled on day 0 of AZD1222 vaccination. The chain joins TRBV16 to TRBJ1-5; no clear D. The TCR was taken from an adult in good health. The DNA for the CDR3 is TGTGCCAGCAGCCAATCTCCCCCACCGCTCGGGCCCCAGCATTTT. Its protein product is CASSQSPPPLGPQHF.